These 22 T cell receptor beta chains were all obtained from the same sample, sequenced in a study of T-cell memory formation after mild COVID-19. TCRdb re-analysed the 5' RACE reads in MiXCR, keeping a single row per CDR3 protein. The repertoire consists of roughly 300,000 distinct CDR3 sequences, with 8.2% occurring once and the leading ten covering roughly 22%. The specimen sequenced was PBMCs or a T cell subset sorted from them (not recorded which). The receptor source for this set is a man aged 18 to 30 who had mild COVID-19 (a few samples of this study predate the infection). Cell type and time point are not known.

This clonotype appeared a few times. The rearrangement links TRBV6-2 or TRBV6-3 to TRBJ2-3; D unresolved. The CDR3 totals 14 residues. Trimming removed 7 bases at V and 1 base at J, with 12 bases between. From germline, CDR1 is MNHEY and CDR2 SVGEGT. In nucleotides, the CDR3 is TGTGCCAGCAAGAGTGGGATGGGCACAGATACGCAGTATTTT. It specifies CASKSGMGTDTQYF.

CDR3 sequence (DNA): TGTGCCAGCAGTTTGGAGGGATTCTACAATGAGCAGTTCTTC. Protein sequence: CASSLEGFYNEQFF. The chain carries TRBV6-6 and TRBJ2-1, with a tentative D call TRBD2 (6 bases). The CDR3 covers 14 residues. Trimming stripped 4 bases from V and 3 bases from J, with 10 bases between. Germline V gene lookup returns CDR1 MNHNY and CDR2 SVGAGI (reference sequence).

This clonotype turned up a few times. The chain is built from TRBV18 and TRBJ1-1, with a weak D call TRBD1 (6 bases). CDR1 is KGHSH and CDR2 is LQKENI in the germline V gene. The V end was cut by 3 bases, the J end by 2 bases, with 16 bases between. This CDR3 region has 16 residues. CDR3 bases: TGTGCCAGCTCACCGCAGGAGGCAGGGGCTAACACTGAAGCTTTCTTT. Its translation: CASSPQEAGANTEAFF.

This clonotype was counted between two and nine times. The CDR3 is CASTRDGQETQYF. The CDR3, as DNA: TGTGCCAGCACTCGCGACGGACAAGAGACCCAGTACTTC. V and J are TRBV6-6 and TRBJ2-5; D is uncertain. Deletions cut 7 bases from V and 2 bases from J, with 11 bases between. CDR3 size: 13 residues. CDR1 and CDR2 (germline): MNHNY, SVGAGI (reference sequence).

The V call is TRBV12-3 or TRBV12-4, the J call TRBJ2-7; D uncertain. The J call may be faulty, since TRBJ2-1 better matches the DNA end. This CDR3 comprises 12 residues. CDR3 sequence: CASSPYLNEQFF. CDR3 bases: TGTGCCAGCAGTCCATACCTTAATGAGCAGTTCTTC.

This sequence joins TRBV24-1 and TRBJ1-2; D is possibly TRBD1 (5 bases). CDR3 length equals 14 residues. Trimming took 4 bases from V and 8 from J, leaving 16 bases between them. CDR1 is KGHDR and CDR2 is SFDVKD in the germline V gene. CDR3 nucleotides: TGTGCCACCAGTGAGGCAGGCAGGGCGGGCGGCTACACCTTC. Residues: CATSEAGRAGGYTF.

This rearrangement joins TRBV7-2 to TRBJ2-5, with a tentative D call TRBD1 (6 bases). The germline V and J ends were trimmed by 3 bases and 7 bases, with 12 bases remaining between them. Per germline, CDR1 SGHTA and CDR2 FQGNSA. This CDR3 spans 13 amino acids. The CDR3: CASSLAGAGTQYF. Written as DNA, the CDR3 is TGTGCCAGCAGCTTGGCAGGGGCAGGGACCCAGTACTTC.

This chain joins TRBV18 and TRBJ1-5; possibly TRBD1 for D (5 bases). The CDR3 loop spans 16 amino acids. Trimming took off 2 bases at V and 5 bases at J, with 16 bases between the two ends. CDR1 is KGHSH, CDR2 LQKENI, per germline. DNA for the CDR3: TGTGCCAGCTCACCAGTCTACCGGGACGGGGATCAGCCCCAGCATTTT. Protein: CASSPVYRDGDQPQHF.

There are many counts of this clonotype. The chain uses TRBV9 and TRBJ1-2; 9 bases map to TRBD1. This CDR3 has 15 amino acids. Trimming removed 3 bases from V and 7 bases from J; junction bases left unmatched: 10. CDR1 is SGDLS, CDR2 YYNGEE, per germline. Written as DNA, the CDR3 is TGTGCCAGCAGCGCCTCCGGGACAGGGTGGGGTGGCTACACCTTC. It is translated as CASSASGTGWGGYTF. Complete variable domain (other parts from reference TRBV9 and TRBJ1-2): DSGVTQTPKHLITATGQRVTLRCSPRSGDLSVYWYQQSLDQGLQFLIQYYNGEERAKGNILERFSAQQFPDLHSELNLSSLELGDSALYFCASSASGTGWGGYTFGSGTRLTVV.

This clonotype was picked up a small number of times. The chain links TRBV7-2 to TRBJ1-3; D may be TRBD1 (6 bases). This CDR3 is 16 amino acids long. Germline V gene lookup returns CDR1 SGHTA and CDR2 FQGNSA. V lost 6 bases to trimming and J lost 0 bases, with 15 bases between them. CDR3 DNA: TGTGCCAGCAGATTTACAGGGCACTTCTCTGGAAACACCATATATTTT. Protein sequence: CASRFTGHFSGNTIYF.

There are a few counts of this clonotype. The chain combines TRBV2 with TRBJ1-2; no clear D gene. This CDR3 has 12 amino acids. Germline V gene data show CDR1 as SNHLY and CDR2 as FYNNEI. V lost 10 bases and J 7 bases, leaving 16 bases between the germline ends. CDR3 in amino acids: CATTDVGRGYTF. CDR3 bases: TGTGCCACTACGGACGTCGGTCGTGGCTACACCTTC.

The V and J genes are TRBV6-1 and TRBJ1-5, with no clear D. Germline CDR1 reads MNHNS; CDR2 reads SASEGT. The CDR3 has 15 amino acids. V was shortened by 4 bases and J by 0 bases, with 10 bases between the two germline ends. CDR3 in DNA: TGTGCCAGCAGTGTTGCCGGGCTTAGCAATCAGCCCCAGCATTTT. Its translation is CASSVAGLSNQPQHF.

This clonotype appeared many times. The genes are TRBV12-3 or TRBV12-4 and TRBJ2-1, with D possibly being TRBD1 (5 bases). The CDR3 covers 13 residues. The V end was cut by 3 bases, the J end by 6 bases, with 9 bases between. The CDR3 DNA reads TGTGCCAGCAGTTTTCGTAGGGGCAATGAGCAGTTCTTC. Protein sequence: CASSFRRGNEQFF.

This clonotype was counted at least ten times. The chain employs TRBV6-2 or TRBV6-3 and TRBJ1-1; no reliable D call. Germline V lookup: CDR1 MNHEY, CDR2 SVGEGT. This CDR3 contains 14 residues. V lost 2 bases to trimming and J lost 5 bases, with 12 bases between them. The CDR3: CASSYKTTGTEAFF. DNA of the CDR3: TGTGCCAGCAGTTACAAGACCACGGGGACTGAAGCTTTCTTT.

This clonotype was seen repeatedly, ten times or more. This chain joins TRBV12-3 or TRBV12-4 and TRBJ1-4; TRBD1 aligns across 10 bases. The ends lost 5 bases at V and 5 bases at J; junction bases unmatched: 5. This CDR3 has 15 residues. The CDR3: CASSKRTGGNEKLFF. CDR3 sequence (DNA): TGTGCCAGCAGTAAACGGACAGGGGGAAATGAAAAACTGTTTTTT.

This clonotype occurred a few times. This chain connects TRBV7-6 to TRBJ2-7; 11 bases align to TRBD1. This CDR3 has 15 amino acids. With V trimmed by 5 bases and J by 4 bases, 7 bases remained unmatched. Per germline, CDR1 SGHVS and CDR2 FNYEAQ. In DNA, the CDR3 is TGTGCCAGCAGCCTAGGGACAGGGGGACTGTACGAGCAGTACGTC. Amino acid sequence: CASSLGTGGLYEQYV.

The rearrangement uses TRBV5-6 and TRBJ1-1; 10 bases map to TRBD1. V trimming: 5 bases; J trimming: 0 bases; junction bases outside the gene matches: 7. Germline lookup yields CDR1 SGHDT and CDR2 YYEEEE. The CDR3 spans 16 residues. CDR3 residues: CASRDTGTGVNTEAFF. DNA of the CDR3: TGTGCCAGCAGGGATACCGGGACAGGGGTGAACACTGAAGCTTTCTTT. The full variable domain, in which reference TRBV5-6 and TRBJ1-1 provide the parts outside the CDR3, is DAGVTQSPTHLIKTRGQQVTLRCSPKSGHDTVSWYQQALGQGPQFIFQYYEEEERQRGNFPDRFSGHQFPNYSSELNVNALLLGDSALYLCASRDTGTGVNTEAFFGQGTRLTVV.

The sample holds a few counts of this clonotype. This chain links TRBV28 with TRBJ2-7, with no clear D. The CDR3 covers 13 residues. Germline V gene lookup returns CDR1 MDHEN and CDR2 SYDVKM. With 0 bases removed from V and 5 bases from J, the gap between germline ends came to 8 bases. This CDR3 is CASSLWGGDEQYV. CDR3 bases: TGTGCCAGCAGTTTATGGGGCGGAGACGAGCAGTACGTC.

This clonotype was observed at least ten times. The chain carries TRBV20-1 and TRBJ2-3, with 8 nucleotides matching TRBD2. The CDR3 is made up of 14 amino acids. V trimming: 7 bases; J trimming: 3 bases; junction bases outside the gene matches: 9. CDR1 and CDR2 from the germline V gene are DFQATT and SNEGSKA (reference sequence). The DNA of the CDR3 is TGCAGTGTCGCACGGGGGGGTTGGACAGATACGCAGTATTTT. This codes for CSVARGGWTDTQYF.

V usage is TRBV6-2 or TRBV6-3 and J usage is TRBJ2-1; D might be TRBD1 (7 bases). V was trimmed by 2 bases and J by 2 bases, leaving 13 bases between them. The germline V gene has CDR1 MNHEY and CDR2 SVGEGT. The CDR3 extends over 16 amino acids. The CDR3 sequence is CASSYGAGGPYNEQFF. The CDR3 nucleotides are TGTGCCAGCAGTTACGGTGCAGGGGGGCCCTACAATGAGCAGTTCTTC.

The chain employs TRBV6-2 or TRBV6-3 and TRBJ1-5, with 10 positions matching TRBD1. The CDR3 totals 16 residues. CDR1 MNHEY and CDR2 SVGEGT come from the germline V gene. V lost 2 bases and J lost 13; bases outside the gene matches: 14. The CDR3 coding sequence is TGTGCCAGCAGTTACCCACGACAGGGGGCAATATCGTTTCAGCATTTT. Translation: CASSYPRQGAISFQHF.

This clonotype was seen many times. The chain recombines TRBV10-3 with TRBJ2-3, with 9 bases that match TRBD2. V shed 3 bases and J 8 bases; nucleotides not matched to a gene: 9. The CDR3 has 15 residues. The germline gives CDR1 ENHRY, CDR2 SYGVKD. The CDR3, as DNA: TGTGCCATCAGTGAAAGCCTTCTAGCGGGAATTACGCAGTATTTT. Translated: CAISESLLAGITQYF.